This TCR beta chain was sequenced during a study of blood T cells in healthy people across ages. Whole-study results and caveats: Unsorted PBMC input precluded a conclusive naive versus antigen-experienced comparison. Researchers report that TCR beta diversity correlated strongly with naive T cell percentage. Investigators viewed diversity estimates from one million T cells as underestimates, the study reported.

The germline V gene encodes CDR1 SGHTA and CDR2 FQGNSA. This CDR3 comprises 15 residues. V was shortened by 1 base and J by 5 bases, with 14 bases between the two germline ends. A sample-barcoded 5' primer and a J-beta primer mix were used in a second PCR of about 7 to 12 cycles. Via MiXCR, TCRdb re-called the 5' RACE reads, giving one row per CDR3 protein. The sample lists about 1.8 million distinct CDR3 sequences; roughly 52% were seen once. Comments on this clonotype: Its antigen is undetermined.

The sequencing sample was made of blood. This chain uses TRBV7-2 with TRBJ2-5, with D possibly being TRBD1 (5 bases). This receptor was taken from a woman in her forties in good health. CDR3 bases: TGTGCCAGCAGCTTAGGATCAGGGCTGAGGGAGACCCAGTACTTC. This codes for CASSLGSGLRETQYF.